This TCR beta chain is from a study of radiation and T cells in renal cell carcinoma. Time point noted: blood 4 weeks post-SBRT, at nephrectomy. Noted treatment: 15 Gy SBRT to primary tumor, nephrectomy 4 weeks later. Clear cell pathology was present in this patient's renal cell carcinoma. Sequenced by immunoSEQ multiplex PCR; TCRdb stores in-frame clones only, minus some. Of around 78,000 clones detected, roughly nine tenths appear once; the ten largest clones hold 6%. The starting material was blood, obtained from a patient whose treatment included radiotherapy and nephrectomy. The sequence was collected from a woman in her sixties or seventies with renal cell carcinoma.

The CDR3 DNA reads TGTGCCAGCAGCATCAAAGCGGGTGCCAGTGGGGAGCAGTACTTC. Translating gives CASSIKAGASGEQYF. This chain uses TRBV6-5 with TRBJ2-7, with TRBD2 as a possible D gene (6 bases). The CDR3 is 15 residues long. The V end lost 6 bases, the J end lost 7 bases, and 22 bases lay between the germline ends. Germline V gives CDR1 MNHEY, CDR2 SVGAGI.